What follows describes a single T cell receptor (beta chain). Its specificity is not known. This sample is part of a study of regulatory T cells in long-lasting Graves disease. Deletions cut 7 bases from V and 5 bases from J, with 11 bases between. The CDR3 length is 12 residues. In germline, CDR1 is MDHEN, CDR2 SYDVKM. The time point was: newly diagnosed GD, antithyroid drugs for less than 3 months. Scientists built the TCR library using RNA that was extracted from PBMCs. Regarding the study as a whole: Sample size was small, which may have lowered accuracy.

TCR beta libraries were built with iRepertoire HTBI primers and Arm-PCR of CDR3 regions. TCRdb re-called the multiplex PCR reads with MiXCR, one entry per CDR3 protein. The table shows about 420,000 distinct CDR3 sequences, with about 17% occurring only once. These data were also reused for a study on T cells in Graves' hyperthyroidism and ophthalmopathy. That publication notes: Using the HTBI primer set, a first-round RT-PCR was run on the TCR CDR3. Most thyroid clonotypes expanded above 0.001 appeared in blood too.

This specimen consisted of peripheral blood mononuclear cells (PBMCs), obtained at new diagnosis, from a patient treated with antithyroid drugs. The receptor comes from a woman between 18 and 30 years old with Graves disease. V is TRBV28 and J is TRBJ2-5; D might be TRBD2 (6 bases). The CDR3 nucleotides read TGTGCCAGCATCAATCGGGGGGAGACCCAGTACTTC. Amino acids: CASINRGETQYF.